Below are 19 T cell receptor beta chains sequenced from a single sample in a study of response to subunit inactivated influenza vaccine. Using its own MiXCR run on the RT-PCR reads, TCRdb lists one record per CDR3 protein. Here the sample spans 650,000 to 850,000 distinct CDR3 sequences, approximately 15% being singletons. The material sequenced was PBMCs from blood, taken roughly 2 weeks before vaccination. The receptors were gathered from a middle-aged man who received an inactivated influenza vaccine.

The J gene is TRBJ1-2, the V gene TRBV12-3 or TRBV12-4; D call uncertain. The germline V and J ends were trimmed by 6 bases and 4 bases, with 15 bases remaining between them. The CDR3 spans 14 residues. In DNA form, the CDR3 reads TGTGCCAGCAGATCTACCGGGAACGTCTATGGCTACACCTTC. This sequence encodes CASRSTGNVYGYTF.

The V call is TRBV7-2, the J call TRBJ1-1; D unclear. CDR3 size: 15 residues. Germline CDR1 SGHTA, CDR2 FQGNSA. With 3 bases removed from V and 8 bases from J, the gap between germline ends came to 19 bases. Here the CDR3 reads CASSFSPDPLREAFF. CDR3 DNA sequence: TGTGCCAGCAGCTTTTCCCCGGACCCCCTAAGGGAAGCTTTCTTT. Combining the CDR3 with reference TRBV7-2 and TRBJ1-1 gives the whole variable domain GAGVSQSPSNKVTEKGKDVELRCDPISGHTALYWYRQSLGQGLEFLIYFQGNSAPDKSGLPSDRFSAERTGGSVSTLTIQRTQQEDSAVYLCASSFSPDPLREAFFGQGTRLTVV.

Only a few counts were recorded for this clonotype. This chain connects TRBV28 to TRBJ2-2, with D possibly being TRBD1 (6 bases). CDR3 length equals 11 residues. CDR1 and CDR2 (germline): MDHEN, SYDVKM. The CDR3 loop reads CGTGYTGELFF. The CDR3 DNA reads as TGTGGTACAGGGTACACCGGGGAGCTGTTTTTT.

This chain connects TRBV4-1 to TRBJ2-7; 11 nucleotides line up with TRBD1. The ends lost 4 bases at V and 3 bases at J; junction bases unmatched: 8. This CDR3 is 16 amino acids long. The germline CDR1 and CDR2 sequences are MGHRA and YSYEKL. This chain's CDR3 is CASSPMRDRGFYEQYF. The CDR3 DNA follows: TGCGCCAGCAGCCCGATGAGGGACAGGGGGTTCTACGAGCAGTACTTC.

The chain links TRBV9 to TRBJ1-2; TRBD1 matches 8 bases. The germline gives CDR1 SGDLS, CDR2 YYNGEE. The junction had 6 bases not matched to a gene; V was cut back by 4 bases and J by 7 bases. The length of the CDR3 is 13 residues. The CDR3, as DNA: TGTGCCAGCAGCCGAGGGGACAGGCCTGGCTACACCTTC. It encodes CASSRGDRPGYTF.

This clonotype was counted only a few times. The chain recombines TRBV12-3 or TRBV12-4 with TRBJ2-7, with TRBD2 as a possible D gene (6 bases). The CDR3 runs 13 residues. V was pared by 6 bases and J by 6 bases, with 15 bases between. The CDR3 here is CASSPSQGGEQYF. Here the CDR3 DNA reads TGTGCCAGCAGCCCCAGTCAGGGAGGCGAGCAGTACTTC.

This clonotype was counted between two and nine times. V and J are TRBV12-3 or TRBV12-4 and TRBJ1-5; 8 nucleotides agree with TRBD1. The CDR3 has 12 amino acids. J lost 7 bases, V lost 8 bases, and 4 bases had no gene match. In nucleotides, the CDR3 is TGTGCCAGCGGACAGGGTAGGCAGCCCCAGCATTTT. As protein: CASGQGRQPQHF.

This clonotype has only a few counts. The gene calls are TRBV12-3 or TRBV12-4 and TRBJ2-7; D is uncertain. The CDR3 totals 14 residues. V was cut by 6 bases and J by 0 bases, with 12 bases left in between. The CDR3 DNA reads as TGTGCCAGCAGCTCTGAGGCCCGCTCCTACGAGCAGTACTTC. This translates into CASSSEARSYEQYF.

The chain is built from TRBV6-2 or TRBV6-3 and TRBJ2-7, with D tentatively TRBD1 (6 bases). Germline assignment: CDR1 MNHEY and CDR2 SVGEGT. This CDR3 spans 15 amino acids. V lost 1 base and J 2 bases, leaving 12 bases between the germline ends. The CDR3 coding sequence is TGTGCCAGCAGTTACTTGGGACACGGAGCCTACGAGCAGTACTTC. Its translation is CASSYLGHGAYEQYF.

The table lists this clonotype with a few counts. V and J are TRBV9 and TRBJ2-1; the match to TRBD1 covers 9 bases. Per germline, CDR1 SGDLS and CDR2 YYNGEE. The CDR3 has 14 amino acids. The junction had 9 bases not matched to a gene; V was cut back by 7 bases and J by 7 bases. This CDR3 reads CASCTGGAGNEQFF. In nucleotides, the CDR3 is TGTGCCAGCTGTACAGGGGGCGCGGGGAATGAGCAGTTCTTC.

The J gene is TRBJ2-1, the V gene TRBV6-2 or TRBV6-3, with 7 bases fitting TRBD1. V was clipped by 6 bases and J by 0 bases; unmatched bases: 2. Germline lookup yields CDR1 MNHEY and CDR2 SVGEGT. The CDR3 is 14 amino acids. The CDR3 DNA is TGTGCCAGCAGCCGGACAGGCTCCTACAATGAGCAGTTCTTC. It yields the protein CASSRTGSYNEQFF.

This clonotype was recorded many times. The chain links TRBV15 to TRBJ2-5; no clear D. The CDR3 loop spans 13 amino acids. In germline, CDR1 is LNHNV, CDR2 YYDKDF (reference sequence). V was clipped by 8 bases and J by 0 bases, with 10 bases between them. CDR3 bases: TGTGCCACCCGCCCCGGGCACCAAGAGACCCAGTACTTC. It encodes CATRPGHQETQYF.

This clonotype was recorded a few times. CDR3 sequence reads: CASSGLSSYNEQFF. The CDR3 region has the DNA TGTGCCAGCAGTGGGTTGAGCTCCTACAATGAGCAGTTCTTC. The chain carries TRBV28 and TRBJ2-1, with D uncertain. CDR1 is MDHEN, CDR2 SYDVKM, per germline. Trimming took off 5 bases at V and 0 bases at J, with 8 bases between the two ends. This CDR3 has 14 amino acids.

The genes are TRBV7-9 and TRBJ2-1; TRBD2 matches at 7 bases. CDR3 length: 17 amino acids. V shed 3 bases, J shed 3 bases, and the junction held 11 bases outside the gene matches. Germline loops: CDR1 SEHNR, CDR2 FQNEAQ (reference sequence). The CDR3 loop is CASSLGPGTTHYNEQFF. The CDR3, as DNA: TGTGCCAGCAGCTTGGGACCCGGGACTACCCACTACAATGAGCAGTTCTTC.

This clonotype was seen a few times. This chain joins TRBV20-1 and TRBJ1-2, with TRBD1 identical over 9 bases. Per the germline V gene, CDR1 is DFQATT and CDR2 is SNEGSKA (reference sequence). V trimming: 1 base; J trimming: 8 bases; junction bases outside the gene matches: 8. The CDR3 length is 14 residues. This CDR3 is CSARVGYRGLGYTF. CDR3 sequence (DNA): TGCAGTGCTAGAGTCGGCTACAGGGGGCTCGGCTACACCTTC.

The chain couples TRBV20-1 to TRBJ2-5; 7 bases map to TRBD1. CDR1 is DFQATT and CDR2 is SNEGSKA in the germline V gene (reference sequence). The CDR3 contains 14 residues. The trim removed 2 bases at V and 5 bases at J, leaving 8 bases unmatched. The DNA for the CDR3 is TGCAGTGCTAGAAGGGGACAGCCCAGGGAGACCCAGTACTTC. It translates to CSARRGQPRETQYF.

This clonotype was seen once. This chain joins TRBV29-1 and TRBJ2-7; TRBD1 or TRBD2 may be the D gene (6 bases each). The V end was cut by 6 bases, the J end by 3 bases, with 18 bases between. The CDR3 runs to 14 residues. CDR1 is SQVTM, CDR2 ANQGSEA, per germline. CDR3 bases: TGCAGCGTGAGAGGGGGAGGCAGTAGCTACGAGCAGTACTTC. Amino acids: CSVRGGGSSYEQYF.

The CDR3 sequence: CASSQEGRGSNEKLFF. In DNA, the CDR3 is TGCGCCAGCAGCCAAGAAGGCAGGGGCTCTAATGAAAAACTGTTTTTT. The chain employs TRBV4-3 and TRBJ1-4; tentative D call: TRBD1 (6 bases). V was clipped by 0 bases and J by 3 bases, with 11 bases between them. CDR3 size: 16 residues. Germline V CDR1 and CDR2: LGHNA, YSLEER.

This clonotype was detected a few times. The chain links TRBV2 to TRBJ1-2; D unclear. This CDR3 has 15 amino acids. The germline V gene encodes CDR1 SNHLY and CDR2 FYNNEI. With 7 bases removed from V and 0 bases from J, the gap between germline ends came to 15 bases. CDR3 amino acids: CASTERARTNYGYTF. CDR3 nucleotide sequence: TGTGCCAGCACCGAACGGGCAAGAACTAACTATGGCTACACCTTC.